Listed here are 14 T cell receptor beta chains from one sample, sequenced in a study of blood T cell repertoires in COVID-19. Here immunoSEQ multiplex PCR was the method, and the copy in TCRdb shows in-frame clones only, minus some. This sample has about 78,000 clones, with approximately 86% found just once. The material sequenced was peripheral blood. Source of these receptors: a man in his fifties or sixties with active or convalescent COVID-19.

This clone was seen a handful of times. The gene calls are TRBV2 and TRBJ1-1; TRBD1 aligns across 11 bases. The CDR3 totals 16 residues. The V gene's germline CDR1 is SNHLY and CDR2 FYNNEI. V gave up 1 base and J gave up 4 bases; unmatched junction bases: 5. The CDR3 loop is CASSEGRTGGITEAFF. The CDR3 bases are TGTGCCAGCAGTGAAGGACGGACAGGGGGCATCACTGAAGCTTTCTTT.

Written as DNA, the CDR3 is TGTGCCAGCAGTTTATACAGGGGGCCTAACAATCAGCCCCAGCATTTT. Its protein is CASSLYRGPNNQPQHF. V usage is TRBV28 and J usage is TRBJ1-5; 9 nucleotides align to TRBD1. This CDR3 region has 16 residues. Trimming removed 1 base from V and 3 bases from J; junction bases left unmatched: 4. Germline lookup yields CDR1 MDHEN and CDR2 SYDVKM.

This clone occurred once. The chain joins TRBV6-6 to TRBJ2-7, with 9 bases matching TRBD1. V shed 6 bases and J 1 base; nucleotides not matched to a gene: 4. Per the germline V gene, CDR1 is MNHNY and CDR2 is SVGAGI (reference sequence). This CDR3 is 14 amino acids long. CDR3 sequence: CASRRTGESYEQYV. The DNA of the CDR3 is TGTGCCAGCAGGCGGACAGGGGAATCCTACGAGCAGTACGTC.

This rearrangement joins TRBV4-3 to TRBJ2-5; 7 bases align to TRBD1. This CDR3 is 16 amino acids long. Germline V gene sequence: CDR1 LGHNA, CDR2 YSLEER. Trimming at V came to 1 base and at J to 4 bases, leaving 9 bases not matched to a gene. In DNA form, the CDR3 reads TGCGCCAGCAGCCAAGCTCCACGACAGGGTGGAGAGACCCAGTACTTC. This translates into CASSQAPRQGGETQYF.

This chain connects TRBV5-5 to TRBJ1-5; 8 bases line up with TRBD1. Germline V gene sequence: CDR1 SGHKS, CDR2 YYEKEE (reference sequence). The trim removed 0 bases at V and 2 bases at J, leaving 7 bases unmatched. CDR3 size: 17 residues. In nucleotides, the CDR3 is TGTGCCAGCAGCTTGGTGCAGGGGGCGCTGGGCAATCAGCCCCAGCATTTT. Translated: CASSLVQGALGNQPQHF.

This clone was seen once. The V and J genes are TRBV18 and TRBJ1-2; weak D call: TRBD1 (5 bases). The CDR3 is 14 residues long. The germline CDR1 and CDR2 sequences are KGHSH and LQKENI. With 2 bases removed from V and 0 bases from J, the gap between germline ends came to 7 bases. CDR3 in DNA: TGTGCCAGCTCACCAACGGGGGCTAACTATGGCTACACCTTC. It encodes CASSPTGANYGYTF.

This clone was seen only a few times. This sequence joins TRBV5-6 and TRBJ1-1; TRBD1 aligns across 7 bases. The V gene's germline CDR1 is SGHDT and CDR2 YYEEEE. This CDR3 comprises 15 residues. Losses at the gene ends were 4 bases for V and 5 bases for J; bases not matched to a gene: 11. The CDR3 region is CASSLITGAVTEAFF. The CDR3 nucleotides are TGTGCCAGCAGCCTAATTACAGGGGCCGTTACTGAAGCTTTCTTT.

V gene TRBV19 combines with J gene TRBJ1-5; no firm D call. The CDR3 extends over 14 amino acids. The germline gives CDR1 LNHDA, CDR2 SQIVND (reference sequence). V was trimmed by 5 bases and J by 3 bases, leaving 11 bases between them. The CDR3 region has the DNA TGTGCCAGTAGTCTTAGGGAGGACAATCAGCCCCAGCATTTT. Translating gives CASSLREDNQPQHF.

Here the CDR3 DNA reads TGCAGTGCTAGTTTCCGGTCTAGCGGGAGTAAAGAGACCCAGTACTTC. The encoded protein is CSASFRSSGSKETQYF. The V call is TRBV20-1, the J call TRBJ2-5; TRBD2 matches at 10 bases. Germline CDR1 DFQATT, CDR2 SNEGSKA (reference sequence). The CDR3 loop spans 16 amino acids. The ends lost 3 bases at V and 3 bases at J; junction bases unmatched: 10.

The V call is TRBV3-1 (or the pseudogene TRBV3-2), the J call TRBJ1-2, with TRBD1 as a possible D gene (5 bases). CDR1 is LGHDT, CDR2 YNNKEL, per germline (reference sequence). V lost 1 base and J lost 2, with 8 bases in between. This CDR3 region has 14 residues. In DNA, the CDR3 is TGTGCCAGCAGCCAAGGGACACCGAACTATGGCTACACCTTC. Translation gives CASSQGTPNYGYTF.

The gene calls are TRBV18 and TRBJ2-7; D might be TRBD2 (6 bases). CDR1 is KGHSH, CDR2 LQKENI, per germline. CDR3 length: 13 residues. The V end lost 1 base, the J end lost 3 bases, and 7 bases lay between the germline ends. DNA for the CDR3: TGTGCCAGCTCACCACAGGGACTCTACGAGCAGTACGTC. This encodes CASSPQGLYEQYV.

This clone has just a few counts. The rearrangement joins TRBV6-6 to TRBJ1-6; 7 bases match TRBD1. Trimming removed 5 bases from V and 6 bases from J; junction bases left unmatched: 7. Germline assignment: CDR1 MNHNY and CDR2 SVGAGI (reference sequence). This CDR3 is 15 amino acids long. Here the CDR3 DNA reads TGTGCCAGCAGTGGCACAGGGGCCACTAATTCACCCCTCCACTTT. It translates to CASSGTGATNSPLHF.

The chain carries TRBV18 and TRBJ1-2; 9 bases are a match to TRBD1. J gave up 2 bases and V 5 bases, and 9 bases lay outside the gene matches. Per the germline V gene, CDR1 is KGHSH and CDR2 is LQKENI. The CDR3 contains 16 residues. The CDR3 DNA sequence: TGTGCCAGCTCAGTTTTCAAAGGACAGGGGAACTATGGCTACACCTTC. The encoded protein is CASSVFKGQGNYGYTF.

This clone was detected once. The chain recombines TRBV18 with TRBJ1-3; D is undetermined. Trimming shortened V by 6 bases and J by 2 bases, and 11 bases separated the two germline ends. Germline CDR1 reads KGHSH; CDR2 reads LQKENI. The CDR3 is 14 residues long. The DNA for the CDR3 is TGTGCCAGCTCGCAAGACTTCCCTGGAAACACCATATATTTT. It yields the protein CASSQDFPGNTIYF.